The 11 T cell receptor beta chains below all came from one sample that was sequenced in a study of cytomegalovirus exposure and HLA in healthy donors. The PCR ran on 60 Vbeta and 13 Jbeta primers. The method was immunoSEQ multiplex PCR; TCRdb's version includes in-frame clones alone and lacks a portion of them. The sample comprises under 250,000 clones, about 86% of which are singletons, and about 7.3% rests with the top ten. The sample consisted of PBMCs. The receptors shown here come from a woman between 55 and 75 years old in good health and CMV-seropositive.

This chain uses TRBV27 with TRBJ2-7, with 7 bases lining up with TRBD2. Germline V gene lookup returns CDR1 MNHEY and CDR2 SMNVEV (reference sequence). The J segment lost 6 bases and the V segment lost 3 bases, leaving 8 bases of the junction unmatched. The CDR3 has 14 residues. The CDR3, as DNA: TGTGCCAGCAGTTTGAGGGAGGGCCTCGGCGAGCAGTACTTC. It translates to CASSLREGLGEQYF.

CDR3 sequence: CASFRGQGDNSPLHF. As DNA, the CDR3 is TGTGCCTCATTCCGGGGACAGGGAGATAATTCACCCCTCCACTTT. The chain uses TRBV15 and TRBJ1-6; 9 bases fit TRBD1. This CDR3 has 15 residues. CDR1 and CDR2 (germline): LNHNV, YYDKDF (reference sequence). V lost 11 bases to trimming and J lost 5 bases; unmatched junction nucleotides: 10.

The V gene is TRBV5-1, the J gene TRBJ2-1; 10 nucleotides line up with TRBD1. The CDR3 is 14 residues long. The ends lost 5 bases at V and 9 bases at J; junction bases unmatched: 8. Germline V gene data show CDR1 as SGHRS and CDR2 as YFSETQ. The CDR3 region is CASSSGTGVSEQFF. The DNA of the CDR3 is TGCGCCAGCAGTTCCGGGACAGGGGTTAGTGAGCAGTTCTTC.

CDR3 coding DNA: TGTGCCAGCAGCTTAACGGACAGGGGTGGTTCACCCCTCCACTTT. It encodes CASSLTDRGGSPLHF. J is TRBJ1-6 and V is TRBV7-8; TRBD1 matches 9 bases. This CDR3 has 15 amino acids. The V segment lost 2 bases and the J segment 9 bases; nucleotides outside the gene matches: 5. Germline V gives CDR1 SGHVS, CDR2 FQNEAQ.

The chain carries TRBV18 and TRBJ2-3; TRBD2 matches at 12 bases. Germline-derived CDR1 and CDR2 are KGHSH and LQKENI. After removal of 4 bases from V and 0 bases from J, the junction contained 8 bases not matched to a gene. CDR3 length: 18 residues. CDR3 amino acids: CASSRSLAGGTSTDTQYF. DNA for the CDR3: TGTGCCAGCTCACGTTCACTAGCGGGAGGAACTAGCACAGATACGCAGTATTTT.

The chain employs TRBV18 and TRBJ1-2, with D unresolved. V lost 6 bases to trimming and J lost 6 bases, with 20 bases between them. The CDR3 loop spans 15 amino acids. The germline CDR1 and CDR2 sequences are KGHSH and LQKENI. The CDR3 DNA sequence: TGTGCCAGCTCCCTCTCTGTAACCGGGTGGGATGGCTACACCTTC. Its translation: CASSLSVTGWDGYTF.

V is TRBV2 and J is TRBJ1-4; 9 bases fit TRBD1. Germline-derived CDR1 and CDR2 are SNHLY and FYNNEI. V lost 4 bases to trimming and J lost 5 bases; unmatched junction nucleotides: 5. The CDR3 has 15 amino acids. This CDR3 reads CASSGLTGGNEKLFF. The CDR3 DNA reads as TGTGCCAGCAGTGGACTGACAGGGGGAAATGAAAAACTGTTTTTT.

The genes are TRBV27 and TRBJ2-3; TRBD1 agrees at 9 bases. Trimming removed 6 bases from V and 5 bases from J; junction bases left unmatched: 9. The CDR3 is made up of 15 amino acids. Looked up from germline, CDR1 is MNHEY and CDR2 is SMNVEV (reference sequence). CDR3 loop: CASSQIGTGQDTQYF. The CDR3 nucleotides read TGTGCCAGCAGCCAAATTGGGACAGGGCAAGATACGCAGTATTTT.

The V and J genes are TRBV28 and TRBJ2-4; D possibly corresponds to TRBD1 (6 bases). The CDR3 runs to 15 residues. Deletions cut 6 bases from V and 0 bases from J, with 12 bases between. Germline V CDR1 and CDR2: MDHEN, SYDVKM. The CDR3 DNA follows: TGTGCCAGCAGCTCTGGACAGCTAGCCAAAAACATTCAGTACTTC. Translating it yields CASSSGQLAKNIQYF.

As regards this clone: At one end the junction does not follow the germline gene, possibly because of a read error. The J gene is TRBJ1-4, the V gene TRBV7-9; tentative D call: TRBD1 (6 bases). Germline CDR1 SEHNR, CDR2 FQNEAQ (reference sequence). The CDR3 spans 17 residues. The CDR3 region has the DNA TGTTCCAGCAGCTCCACACGTTACCGGGACAAGGGGGAAAAACTGTTTTTT. This codes for CSSSSTRYRDKGEKLFF.

CDR3 loop: CASSHPSGVGSGANVLTF. In DNA form, the CDR3 reads TGTGCCAGCAGCCACCCAAGCGGGGTGGGCTCTGGGGCCAACGTCCTGACTTTC. The gene calls are TRBV16 and TRBJ2-6, with 7 bases lining up with TRBD2. V lost 3 bases and J lost 0; bases outside the gene matches: 8. In germline, CDR1 is KGHSY, CDR2 FQNENV. The CDR3 is 18 residues long.